The 12 T cell receptor beta chains given below trace back to one sample, sequenced in a study of blood T cells in healthy people across ages. Sample-barcoded 5' priming and a J-beta primer mix drove a second PCR of 7 to 11 cycles. TCRdb recomputed calls from the 5' RACE reads with MiXCR, one row per CDR3 protein. In the table there are around 990,000 distinct CDR3 sequences, roughly two fifths of which are singletons. The specimen was blood. The source is a man aged 18 to 29 in good health.

This clonotype was recorded many times. This chain joins TRBV7-9 and TRBJ2-6; D gene ambiguous. V was trimmed by 5 bases and J by 1 base, leaving 12 bases between them. This CDR3 contains 16 residues. Germline V gives CDR1 SEHNR, CDR2 FQNEAQ (reference sequence). The DNA of the CDR3 is TGTGCCAGCAGCAAGACTGGGAATTCTGGGGCCAACGTCCTGACTTTC. This translates into CASSKTGNSGANVLTF.

The chain couples TRBV12-3 or TRBV12-4 to TRBJ1-5; no clear D. The ends were cut back, 2 bases at V and 4 bases at J, with 12 bases in the middle. The CDR3 extends over 15 amino acids. Here the CDR3 DNA reads TGTGCCAGCAGTTTAAGTATAGCGGCTAATCAGCCCCAGCATTTT. Residues: CASSLSIAANQPQHF.

This clonotype was counted only a few times. The rearrangement joins TRBV27 to TRBJ2-7; D is ambiguous. Trimming shortened V by 0 bases and J by 1 base, and 4 bases separated the two germline ends. The CDR3 covers 13 residues. Germline CDR1 and CDR2: MNHEY and SMNVEV (reference sequence). The DNA of the CDR3 is TGTGCCAGCAGTTTATCGGCGTCCTACGAGCAGTACTTC. Its protein is CASSLSASYEQYF.

This clonotype was seen ten or more times. The rearrangement uses TRBV6-6 and TRBJ2-5; a weak D match, TRBD2 (5 bases). Germline V gene data show CDR1 as MNHNY and CDR2 as SVGAGI (reference sequence). The CDR3 covers 13 residues. Trimming shortened V by 7 bases and J by 2 bases, and 11 bases separated the two germline ends. The CDR3 DNA is TGTGCCAGCAACACACTAGTACAAGAGACCCAGTACTTC. Translated, it gives CASNTLVQETQYF.

This clonotype occurred a few times. The V gene is TRBV20-1, the J gene TRBJ2-5; D is uncertain. The CDR3 is made up of 15 amino acids. Trimming left V 3 bases short and J 2 bases short, with 16 bases between. CDR1 and CDR2 from the germline V gene are DFQATT and SNEGSKA (reference sequence). This CDR3 reads CSASSVGLSQETQYF. CDR3 coding DNA: TGCAGTGCTAGTAGTGTTGGCTTATCACAAGAGACCCAGTACTTC.

Written as DNA, the CDR3 is TGTGCCAGCAGCGCCTCAGGGGTGTCGGGCAATGAGCAGTACTTC. Protein: CASSASGVSGNEQYF. The gene calls are TRBV9 and TRBJ2-5; the D gene is possibly TRBD1 (6 bases). V was shortened by 3 bases and J by 11 bases, with 23 bases between the two germline ends. Germline V lookup: CDR1 SGDLS, CDR2 YYNGEE. The length of the CDR3 is 15 residues.

The chain carries TRBV5-1 and TRBJ1-1; D call uncertain. This CDR3 contains 15 residues. V lost 1 base and J lost 5, with 15 bases in between. The germline CDR1 and CDR2 sequences are SGHRS and YFSETQ. CDR3 loop: CASSLSKELVTEAFF. The CDR3 region has the DNA TGCGCCAGCAGCTTGTCAAAGGAGCTGGTAACTGAAGCTTTCTTT.

The V and J genes are TRBV20-1 and TRBJ1-4; D uncertain. This CDR3 has 13 residues. Germline CDR1 DFQATT, CDR2 SNEGSKA (reference sequence). V shed 3 bases and J shed 0 bases, with 5 bases lying between them. The CDR3 bases are TGCAGTGCTAGTTCCCCAACTAATGAAAAACTGTTTTTT. Amino acid sequence: CSASSPTNEKLFF.

The chain carries TRBV12-3 or TRBV12-4 and TRBJ2-5; 8 bases are a match to TRBD1. V was pared by 5 bases and J by 11 bases, with 16 bases of the junction left unmatched. This CDR3 is built from 15 residues. This CDR3 reads CASSPGTGGNNEQYF. CDR3 sequence (DNA): TGTGCCAGCAGTCCCGGGACAGGAGGCAACAATGAGCAGTACTTC.

V usage is TRBV5-1 and J usage is TRBJ2-6; D is uncertain. Germline V gene data show CDR1 as SGHRS and CDR2 as YFSETQ. The CDR3 has 16 residues. Trimming pared 4 bases from V and 1 base from J, leaving 12 bases between. In nucleotides, the CDR3 is TGCGCCAGCAGCGAGACCTACAGATCTGGGGCCAACGTCCTGACTTTC. The encoded protein is CASSETYRSGANVLTF.

This clonotype was picked up a small number of times. The rearrangement uses TRBV7-2 and TRBJ2-1; perhaps TRBD2 as D (5 bases). The germline CDR1 and CDR2 sequences are SGHTA and FQGNSA. The CDR3 runs 12 residues. V shed 6 bases and J shed 11 bases, with 14 bases lying between them. CDR3 loop: CASRTSGTKQFF. The CDR3 nucleotides read TGTGCCAGCAGAACTTCGGGAACCAAGCAGTTCTTC. Variable domain in full (rest from reference TRBV7-2 and TRBJ2-1): GAGVSQSPSNKVTEKGKDVELRCDPISGHTALYWYRQSLGQGLEFLIYFQGNSAPDKSGLPSDRFSAERTGGSVSTLTIQRTQQEDSAVYLCASRTSGTKQFFGPGTRLTVL.

This clonotype showed up many times. The CDR3 is CASSQGTGLRQETQYF. CDR3 coding DNA: TGCGCCAGCAGCCAAGGGACAGGTTTACGCCAAGAGACCCAGTACTTC. The V call is TRBV4-1, the J call TRBJ2-5, with 7 bases aligning to TRBD1. This CDR3 spans 16 amino acids. With V trimmed by 1 base and J by 1 base, 6 bases remained unmatched. Germline CDR1 MGHRA, CDR2 YSYEKL.